The 16 T cell receptor delta chains given below trace back to one sample, sequenced in a study of γδ T cells in repeated Plasmodium falciparum infection. Bulk repertoires came from Vgamma9/Vdelta2+ or Vdelta2-negative gammadelta T cells flow-sorted from PBMC. With CATT, TCRdb re-called clones from the multiplex PCR reads. The sample holds under 50,000 delta-chain clones, roughly 1.5% seen once. What was sequenced was gamma-delta T cells from blood. The receptors were gathered from a pool of human donors (malaria-infected and uninfected, not separated).

As regards this clone: The mismatch at residue 10 between this DNA's translation and the TCRdb protein of a much larger clone likely reflects a read error; the protein shown is translated from the DNA. The chain employs TRDV1 and TRDJ1; 11 bases align to TRDD3. The J gene, left out of TCRdb, was set here by checking the DNA against germline. V lost 6 bases, J lost 0 bases, and 9 bases stayed unmatched. Germline CDR1 reads TSWWSYY; CDR2 reads QGS. The CDR3 has 17 amino acids. The CDR3 loop reads CALGIIWGIHYTDKLIF. The CDR3 DNA sequence: TGTGCTCTTGGAATTATCTGGGGGATACATTACACCGATAAACTCATCTTT.

This clone was seen only a few times. Translating this DNA gives a protein that differs at residue 3 from the TCRdb one, which belongs to a much larger clone; a read error is likely, and the protein shown is this translation. The V gene is TRDV1, the J gene TRDJ1; 7 nucleotides line up with TRDD3. In the absence of a J gene in TCRdb, the DNA was matched to germline to assign it here. Germline V gene data show CDR1 as TSWWSYY and CDR2 as QGS. The CDR3 length is 22 residues. The chain's CDR3 is CAPGEVPTGPLWGSPYTDKLIF. CDR3 DNA sequence: TGTGCTCCTGGGGAAGTCCCTACAGGACCCCTCTGGGGGTCTCCGTACACCGATAAACTCATCTTT.

Points on this clone: TCRdb has a much larger clone's protein, which differs at residue 4 from the translation of this DNA, likely because of a read error; what is shown is the protein translated from the DNA. The CDR3 DNA follows: TGTGCTCTTGAGGAACTAATCCTAATTACTGGGGGATCCGATAAACTCATCTTT. Residues: CALEELILITGGSDKLIF. The rearrangement joins TRDV1 to TRDJ1; 10 bases match TRDD3. Since TCRdb gives no J gene, matching the DNA to germline was used here to assign it. Germline CDR1 is TSWWSYY and CDR2 is QGS. The CDR3 is made up of 18 amino acids.

This clone was counted only a few times. A far larger clone is one nucleotide away, so this likely arose from a read error. Other DNA sequences in the sample encode the same CDR3. CDR3 residues: CACAAFRSTGGRSWDTRQMFF. In nucleotides, the CDR3 is TGTGCCTGTGCGGCCTTCCGAAGTACTGGGGGCCGCTCCTGGGACACCCGACAGATGTTTTTC. The rearrangement links TRDV2 to TRDJ3; 8 nucleotides match TRDD3. Assignment of the J gene here rests on matching the DNA to germline, because TCRdb gives none. In germline, CDR1 is GEAIGNYY, CDR2 EKD. The ends lost 5 bases at V and 0 bases at J; junction bases unmatched: 17. This CDR3 is built from 21 residues.

To note about this clone: This DNA translates differently at residue 17 from the TCRdb protein, which is that of a much larger clone; a read error is likely, and the protein shown is the DNA's own translation. The V gene corresponds to TRDV1; no J gene was called; the table gives TRDD3 as D, unverified against the DNA. The CDR3 length is 19 residues. Germline V gives CDR1 TSWWSYY, CDR2 QGS. CDR3 region: CALGIPLPTWGFLTAQPFF. In DNA form, the CDR3 reads TGTGCTCTTGGGATCCCACTTCCTACTTGGGGATTCTTGACAGCACAACCCTTCTTT.

Ten or more counts support this clone. The TCRdb protein comes from a much larger clone and disagrees with this DNA's translation at residue 13, likely due to a read error; the protein given here is derived from the DNA. The chain carries TRDV2 and TRDJ2; the D gene is possibly TRDD3 (5 bases). In germline, CDR1 is GEAIGNYY, CDR2 EKD. The CDR3 runs to 16 residues. The DNA of the CDR3 is TGTGCCTGTGACATAATTGGGGTGGGAGAGACAGCAAAACTCTTCTTT. Translated: CACDIIGVGETAKLFF.

This clone rates as medium-sized. The same CDR3 also results from other DNA sequences found in this sample. This sequence joins TRDV1 and TRDJ3; 11 bases match TRDD3. Unmatched junction bases numbered 11, after V lost 1 base and J lost 0 bases. Germline loops: CDR1 TSWWSYY, CDR2 QGS. The CDR3 loop spans 22 amino acids. CDR3 residues: CALGEREYWGISSSWDTRQMFF. The CDR3 DNA follows: TGTGCTCTTGGGGAACGGGAGTACTGGGGGATAAGTAGCTCCTGGGACACCCGACAGATGTTTTTC.

Worth noting for this clone: The protein in TCRdb stems from a much larger clone and differs at residue 3 from this DNA's translation, likely a read error; here the protein is translated from the DNA. V is TRDV1 and J is TRDJ1; 9 bases are shared with TRDD2. This CDR3 is 21 amino acids long. Germline loops: CDR1 TSWWSYY, CDR2 QGS. The CDR3 sequence is CAFGERRYLPTGVHCTDKLIF. In DNA form, the CDR3 reads TGTGCTTTTGGGGAACGTCGGTACCTTCCTACGGGGGTCCACTGTACCGATAAACTCATCTTT.

This clone was counted ten times or more. This chain joins TRDV1 and TRDJ1, with D possibly being TRDD2 or TRDD3 (6 bases each). TCRdb leaves out the J gene; it was filled in here by matching the DNA to germline. The V gene's germline CDR1 is TSWWSYY and CDR2 QGS. The length of the CDR3 is 22 residues. V was cut by 0 bases and J by 2 bases, with 31 bases left in between. The CDR3 sequence is CALGELRSLPRGWGSGTDKLIF. In DNA form, the CDR3 reads TGTGCTCTTGGGGAACTTCGTAGCCTTCCGCGGGGTTGGGGGTCCGGGACCGATAAACTCATCTTT.

This clone came up a few times. A far more abundant clone sits one base away, making this likely a read error. In the same sample, other DNA sequences code for this CDR3. This sequence joins TRDV1 and TRDJ1; possibly TRDD3 for D (5 bases). In the absence of a J gene in TCRdb, the DNA was matched to germline to assign it here. The ends were cut back, 1 base at V and 2 bases at J, with 17 bases in the middle. CDR3 length: 17 amino acids. Germline assignment: CDR1 TSWWSYY and CDR2 QGS. DNA for the CDR3: TGTGCTCTTGGGGAACGCTCCCCGTACTGGATTACCGATAAACTCATCTTT. Protein product: CALGERSPYWITDKLIF.

There are a few counts of this clone. TCRdb attributes to this sequence the protein of a much larger clone, which differs from the DNA translation at residue 3; a read error is likely, and the protein displayed is translated from the DNA. The chain joins TRDV1 to TRDJ1, with 9 bases lining up with TRDD3. Assignment of the J gene here rests on matching the DNA to germline, because TCRdb gives none. CDR3 length: 25 residues. Germline CDR1 and CDR2: TSWWSYY and QGS. The CDR3 sequence: CAIGELWAFLRSTGGKQGETDKLIF. In nucleotides, the CDR3 is TGTGCTATTGGGGAACTATGGGCGTTCCTACGTTCCACTGGGGGAAAACAGGGGGAGACCGATAAACTCATCTTT.

There are a few counts of this clone. The protein given by TCRdb reflects a much larger clone and differs at residue 3 from this DNA's translation, likely from a read error; the protein shown is the DNA's translation. The chain carries TRDV2 and TRDJ1; TRDD3 aligns across 9 bases. This CDR3 contains 16 residues. The germline V gene encodes CDR1 GEAIGNYY and CDR2 EKD. The DNA for the CDR3 is TGTGCCCGTGACACCCTTTCACTGGGGGACACCGAGAAACTCATCTTT. The encoded protein is CARDTLSLGDTEKLIF.

This clone was counted only a few times. Since a far larger clone is one base different, this is likely a read error. Other DNA sequences from this sample encode an identical CDR3 as well. This rearrangement joins TRDV1 to TRDJ1, with 13 bases identical to TRDD3. Germline matching of the DNA provided the J gene here, since TCRdb leaves it blank. The ends lost 5 bases at V and 0 bases at J; junction bases unmatched: 30. The CDR3 consists of 25 residues. CDR1 and CDR2 from the germline V gene are TSWWSYY and QGS. The CDR3 region is CALGSLPRGLTGGYAFPPYTDKLIF. The CDR3 DNA reads TGTGCTCTTGGGAGCCTTCCGCGAGGCCTTACTGGGGGATACGCGTTCCCCCCGTACACCGATAAACTCATCTTT.

To note about this clone: This likely stems from a read error, as it lies one base from a far larger clone. Other DNA variants within this sample encode the same CDR3. The V gene is TRDV2, the J gene TRDJ1, with TRDD3 matching 8 bases. The CDR3 contains 16 residues. Trimming removed 7 bases from V and 0 bases from J; junction bases left unmatched: 12. Germline V gives CDR1 GEAIGNYY, CDR2 EKD. The CDR3 sequence is CACDAMGDSYTDKLIF. CDR3 DNA sequence: TGTGCCTGCGACGCAATGGGGGATTCTTACACCGATAAACTCATCTTT.

Comments on this clone: The likely explanation is a read error, given a far larger clone one base away. This sample includes further DNA sequences coding for the same CDR3. The V call is TRDV1, the J call TRDJ1; TRDD3 aligns across 13 bases. The CDR3 runs to 25 residues. The V gene end was trimmed by 2 bases and the J gene end by 7 bases; junction bases not matched to a gene: 34. CDR1 and CDR2 from the germline V gene are TSWWSYY and QGS. The CDR3 nucleotides read TGTGCTCTTGGGGAAGTGTCCGCTTCCTACGTTCGACACTGGGGGATACGACGGGTAGGCAGTAAACTCATCTTT. Protein sequence: CALGEVSASYVRHWGIRRVGSKLIF.

This clone came up many times. This likely traces to a read error, being one base from a far larger clone. The sample holds other DNA sequences that translate to the same CDR3. The rearrangement links TRDV2 to TRDJ1; D is ambiguous. Germline lookup yields CDR1 GEAIGNYY and CDR2 EKD. The CDR3 consists of 13 residues. The CDR3 region has the DNA TGTGCCTGCGACAGTGTAGGAGTCGATAAACTCATCTTT. As protein: CACDSVGVDKLIF.